The 11 T cell receptor beta chains below all came from one sample that was sequenced in a study of T cell responses to AZD1222 COVID-19 vaccine. The data were produced by immunoSEQ multiplex PCR, yet TCRdb's version contains in-frame clones alone and is incomplete. The repertoire holds 54,000 or so clones, with approximately 80% as singletons. The source was peripheral blood, collected 28 days after the second AZD1222 dose. These receptors were taken from an adult who received the AZD1222 COVID-19 vaccine.

V is TRBV19 and J is TRBJ1-5; D gene unclear. The CDR3 spans 15 residues. The ends were cut back, 2 bases at V and 0 bases at J, with 8 bases in the middle. Germline CDR1 is LNHDA and CDR2 is SQIVND (reference sequence). This chain's CDR3 is CASSISSYSNQPQHF. CDR3 coding DNA: TGTGCCAGTAGTATATCCAGTTATAGCAATCAGCCCCAGCATTTT.

The chain links TRBV7-8 to TRBJ2-2, with 8 bases identical to TRBD2. The CDR3 loop spans 15 amino acids. The V gene's germline CDR1 is SGHVS and CDR2 FQNEAQ. V was clipped by 6 bases and J by 5 bases; unmatched bases: 8. The CDR3, as DNA: TGTGCCAGCAGTCGGGAGGGGGGCGGAACCGGGGAGCTGTTTTTT. It translates to CASSREGGGTGELFF.

This chain links TRBV20-1 with TRBJ1-5; tentatively, D is TRBD1 (5 bases). Germline V CDR1 and CDR2: DFQATT, SNEGSKA (reference sequence). V lost 3 bases to trimming and J lost 3 bases, with 9 bases between them. The CDR3 consists of 13 residues. CDR3 coding DNA: TGCAGTGCTAGTTGGGGCCTCAATCAGCCCCAGCATTTT. It encodes CSASWGLNQPQHF.

The CDR3 DNA follows: TGTGCCAGCCATCGGGGGGGGAACACTGAAGCTTTCTTT. It specifies CASHRGGNTEAFF. V and J are TRBV5-4 and TRBJ1-1; tentatively, D is TRBD1 (5 bases). The length of the CDR3 is 13 residues. V lost 7 bases to trimming and J lost 1 base, with 11 bases between them. Germline CDR1 and CDR2: SGHNT and YYREEE (reference sequence).

The gene calls are TRBV5-4 and TRBJ1-4; TRBD1 matches at 10 bases. Germline V gives CDR1 SGHNT, CDR2 YYREEE (reference sequence). This CDR3 comprises 15 residues. The ends lost 4 bases at V and 8 bases at J; junction bases unmatched: 8. The DNA for the CDR3 is TGTGCCAGCAGCCCCTCGGACAGGGGGGCGGAAAAACTGTTTTTT. Protein product: CASSPSDRGAEKLFF.

The chain links TRBV3-1 (or the pseudogene TRBV3-2) to TRBJ1-3, with TRBD1 matching over 7 bases. CDR1 and CDR2 from the germline V gene are LGHDT and YNNKEL (reference sequence). The V and J ends lost 3 bases and 3 bases, in that order; junction bases with no gene match: 5. The length of the CDR3 is 15 residues. This chain's CDR3 is CASSQETGNGNTIYF. The CDR3 nucleotides read TGTGCCAGCAGCCAGGAGACAGGGAATGGAAACACCATATATTTT.

The V call is TRBV3-1 (or the pseudogene TRBV3-2), the J call TRBJ1-1; maybe TRBD1 (5 bases). CDR3 length equals 14 residues. CDR1 and CDR2 (germline): LGHDT, YNNKEL (reference sequence). V dropped 1 base and J dropped 0 bases, with 6 bases sitting between them. CDR3: CASSQGQMNTEAFF. In DNA form, the CDR3 reads TGTGCCAGCAGCCAAGGACAGATGAACACTGAAGCTTTCTTT.

The chain links TRBV5-6 to TRBJ1-2; D remains ambiguous. This CDR3 is 15 amino acids long. With 5 bases removed from V and 4 bases from J, the gap between germline ends came to 18 bases. The V gene's germline CDR1 is SGHDT and CDR2 YYEEEE. Here the CDR3 DNA reads TGTGCCAGCAGATCTCGGCCTCGCGGATTCTATGGCTACACCTTC. As protein: CASRSRPRGFYGYTF.

The chain joins TRBV18 to TRBJ1-2; 7 bases match TRBD1. Germline CDR1 KGHSH, CDR2 LQKENI. The J segment lost 4 bases and the V segment lost 5 bases, leaving 10 bases of the junction unmatched. The CDR3 length is 15 residues. In DNA, the CDR3 is TGTGCCAGCTCAGTTACAGGGGATCAAGCCTATGGCTACACCTTC. This encodes CASSVTGDQAYGYTF.

The chain is built from TRBV14 and TRBJ1-5, with a tentative D call TRBD1 (6 bases). Germline lookup yields CDR1 SGHDN and CDR2 FVKESK. The CDR3 contains 17 residues. Between the trimmed V and J ends, which lost 2 bases and 6 bases, there was a span of 20 bases. The CDR3 protein is CASSQILLRVGGQPQHF. CDR3 DNA: TGTGCCAGCAGCCAAATCCTACTTCGGGTAGGGGGTCAGCCCCAGCATTTT.

V gene TRBV2 combines with J gene TRBJ1-2; tentative D call: TRBD1 (5 bases). Germline V gives CDR1 SNHLY, CDR2 FYNNEI. The length of the CDR3 is 14 residues. Trimming cost V 8 bases and J 4 bases, with 17 bases left between them. Here the CDR3 reads CASPSIGVGYGYTF. The CDR3 coding sequence is TGTGCCAGCCCCTCAATAGGGGTTGGCTATGGCTACACCTTC.